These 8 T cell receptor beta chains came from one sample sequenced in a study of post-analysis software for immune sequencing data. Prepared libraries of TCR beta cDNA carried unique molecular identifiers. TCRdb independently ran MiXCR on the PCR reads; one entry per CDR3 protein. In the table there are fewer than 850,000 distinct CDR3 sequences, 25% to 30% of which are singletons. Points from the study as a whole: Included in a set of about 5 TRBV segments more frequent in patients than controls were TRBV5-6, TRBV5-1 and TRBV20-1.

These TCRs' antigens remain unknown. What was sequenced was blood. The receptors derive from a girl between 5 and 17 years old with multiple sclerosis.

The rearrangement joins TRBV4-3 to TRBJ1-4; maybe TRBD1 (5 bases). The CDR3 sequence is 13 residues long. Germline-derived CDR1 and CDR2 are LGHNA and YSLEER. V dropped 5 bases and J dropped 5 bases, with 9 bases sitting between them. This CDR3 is CASSGAGNEKLFF. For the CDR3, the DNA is TGCGCCAGCAGCGGAGCAGGGAATGAAAAACTGTTTTTT.

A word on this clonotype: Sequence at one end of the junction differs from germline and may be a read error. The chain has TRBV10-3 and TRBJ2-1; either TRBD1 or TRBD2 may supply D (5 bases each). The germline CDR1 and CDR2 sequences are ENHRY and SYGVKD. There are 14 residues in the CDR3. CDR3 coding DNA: TGTGCCGTCTCGGGGACGCGGTCCTACAATGAGCGGTTCTTC. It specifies CAVSGTRSYNERFF.

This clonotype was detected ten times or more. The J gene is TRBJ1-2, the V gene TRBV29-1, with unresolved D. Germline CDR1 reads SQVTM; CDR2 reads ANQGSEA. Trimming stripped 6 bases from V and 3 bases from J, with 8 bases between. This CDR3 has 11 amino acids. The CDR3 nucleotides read TGCAGCGTCGTAAGGGACTATGGCTACACCTTC. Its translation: CSVVRDYGYTF.

The CDR3 loop is CSGGDPGGQGELFF. The CDR3 DNA sequence: TGCAGTGGTGGGGACCCAGGAGGTCAGGGAGAACTGTTTTTT. The V call is TRBV20-1, the J call TRBJ1-4, with a possible D match to TRBD1 (5 bases). This CDR3 comprises 14 residues. Trimming removed 7 bases at V and 12 bases at J, with 24 bases between. Germline loops: CDR1 DFQATT, CDR2 SNEGSKA (reference sequence).

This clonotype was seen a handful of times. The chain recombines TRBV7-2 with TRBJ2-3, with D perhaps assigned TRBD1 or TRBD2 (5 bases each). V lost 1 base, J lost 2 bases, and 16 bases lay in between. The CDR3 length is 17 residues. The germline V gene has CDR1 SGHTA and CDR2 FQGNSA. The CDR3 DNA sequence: TGTGCCAGCAGCTTAGATCCGGGGCGGATTTACACAGATACGCAGTATTTT. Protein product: CASSLDPGRIYTDTQYF.

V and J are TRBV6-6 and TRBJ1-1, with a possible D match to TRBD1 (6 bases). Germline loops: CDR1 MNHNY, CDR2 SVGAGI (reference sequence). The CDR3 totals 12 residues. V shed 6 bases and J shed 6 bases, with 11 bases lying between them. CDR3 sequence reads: CASSPGGAEAFF. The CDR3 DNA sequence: TGTGCCAGCAGCCCGGGGGGCGCTGAAGCTTTCTTT.

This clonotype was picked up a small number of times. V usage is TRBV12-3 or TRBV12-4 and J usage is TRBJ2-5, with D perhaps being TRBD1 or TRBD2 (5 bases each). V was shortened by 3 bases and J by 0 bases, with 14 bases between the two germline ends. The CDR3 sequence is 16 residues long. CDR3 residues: CASSFRDPGNQETQYF. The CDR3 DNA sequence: TGTGCCAGCAGTTTTAGGGACCCAGGGAACCAAGAGACCCAGTACTTC.

The CDR3 region is CASSPRTGGEQFF. The DNA for the CDR3 is TGTGCCAGCAGTCCCCGGACGGGAGGTGAGCAGTTCTTC. V and J are TRBV28 and TRBJ2-1, with 7 positions matching TRBD2. Germline CDR1 and CDR2: MDHEN and SYDVKM. The CDR3 length is 13 residues. Trimming took 5 bases from V and 9 from J; bases not matched to a gene: 7.